One and the same sample provided the 27 T cell receptor beta chains below, sequenced in a study of blood T cell repertoires in COVID-19. Profiled with immunoSEQ multiplex PCR; TCRdb holds only in-frame clones, not every one. The repertoire holds approximately 85,000 clones, around 86% seen once, with 27% in the top ten. The sample comprised peripheral blood. The receptors were gathered from a man in his fifties or sixties with active or convalescent COVID-19.

A single count supports this clone. V and J are TRBV28 and TRBJ2-3; 8 bases map to TRBD1. This CDR3 contains 16 residues. Germline V gene data show CDR1 as MDHEN and CDR2 as SYDVKM. With V trimmed by 3 bases and J by 2 bases, 7 bases remained unmatched. CDR3 in amino acids: CASSFRTRGLTDTQYF. The CDR3 DNA reads as TGTGCCAGCAGTTTCCGCACCAGGGGGCTCACAGATACGCAGTATTTT. Full variable domain (outside the CDR3, taken from reference TRBV28 and TRBJ2-3): DVKVTQSSRYLVKRTGEKVFLECVQDMDHENMFWYRQDPGLGLRLIYFSYDVKMKEKGDIPEGYSVSREKKERFSLILESASTNQTSMYLCASSFRTRGLTDTQYFGPGTRLTVL.

V gene TRBV19 combines with J gene TRBJ1-3; maybe TRBD1 (6 bases). Trimming removed 1 base from V and 0 bases from J, with 19 bases in between. Germline CDR1 is LNHDA and CDR2 is SQIVND (reference sequence). CDR3 size: 19 residues. As DNA, the CDR3 is TGTGCCAGTAGTATAGCGGGGACAACTCTTCCGAGCTCTGGAAACACCATATATTTT. Its protein is CASSIAGTTLPSSGNTIYF.

The V call is TRBV6-6, the J call TRBJ2-2, with D hard to call. V shed 2 bases and J shed 2 bases, with 9 bases lying between them. This CDR3 is built from 15 residues. Germline values: CDR1 MNHNY, CDR2 SVGAGI (reference sequence). The CDR3 reads CASSYLIQNTGELFF. Written as DNA, the CDR3 is TGTGCCAGCAGTTACCTCATACAAAACACCGGGGAGCTGTTTTTT.

J is TRBJ2-1 and V is TRBV6-5; 11 nucleotides align to TRBD2. The junction had 2 bases not matched to a gene; V was cut back by 4 bases and J by 0 bases. The CDR3 spans 16 residues. CDR1 MNHEY and CDR2 SVGAGI come from the germline V gene. This chain's CDR3 is CASSSTSGSSYNEQFF. The CDR3 nucleotides read TGTGCCAGCAGTTCCACTAGCGGGAGCTCCTACAATGAGCAGTTCTTC.

This rearrangement joins TRBV4-2 to TRBJ2-7; 14 bases line up with TRBD2. The J segment lost 2 bases and the V segment lost 4 bases, leaving 4 bases of the junction unmatched. Germline V gene sequence: CDR1 LGHNA, CDR2 YNFKEQ. This CDR3 has 16 amino acids. CDR3 sequence: CASSPSTSGRAYEQYF. The CDR3 bases are TGTGCCAGCAGCCCGTCGACTAGCGGGAGGGCCTACGAGCAGTACTTC.

V is TRBV19 and J is TRBJ2-3; possibly TRBD1 for D (6 bases). This CDR3 contains 18 residues. Germline CDR1 LNHDA, CDR2 SQIVND (reference sequence). The ends were cut back, 4 bases at V and 5 bases at J, with 25 bases in the middle. The CDR3 DNA reads TGTGCCAGTAGTACCCGGGACATAGTAGGCCGAAGACTAGATACGCAGTATTTT. Translated, it gives CASSTRDIVGRRLDTQYF.

This clone appeared once. The V call is TRBV7-2, the J call TRBJ2-2; a weak D match, TRBD2 (6 bases). V was shortened by 0 bases and J by 0 bases, with 8 bases between the two germline ends. Germline CDR1 is SGHTA and CDR2 is FQGNSA. The CDR3 totals 16 residues. CDR3 loop: CASSLAGGANTGELFF. DNA for the CDR3: TGTGCCAGCAGCTTAGCCGGGGGAGCGAACACCGGGGAGCTGTTTTTT.

V is TRBV5-6 and J is TRBJ2-7, with 12 bases lining up with TRBD2. CDR1 SGHDT and CDR2 YYEEEE come from the germline V gene. CDR3 length: 15 residues. V shed 1 base and J 1 base; nucleotides not matched to a gene: 0. Here the CDR3 DNA reads TGTGCCAGCAGCTTGCTAGCGGGGGGGTCCTACGAGCAGTACTTC. This translates into CASSLLAGGSYEQYF.

The chain couples TRBV24-1 to TRBJ2-2; D is perhaps TRBD2 (5 bases). Germline CDR1 and CDR2: KGHDR and SFDVKD. V was trimmed by 1 base and J by 4 bases, leaving 12 bases between them. The CDR3 spans 16 residues. CDR3 in amino acids: CATSDFSLGSTGELFF. The CDR3 DNA reads as TGTGCCACCAGTGATTTTAGTCTGGGGAGCACCGGGGAGCTGTTTTTT.

This chain joins TRBV6-2 or TRBV6-3 and TRBJ2-3, with TRBD2 matching 12 bases. The CDR3 consists of 15 residues. The germline V gene has CDR1 MNHEY and CDR2 SVGEGT. After removal of 6 bases from V and 3 bases from J, the junction contained 4 bases not matched to a gene. CDR3 amino acids: CASSWTSGVTDTQYF. CDR3 sequence (DNA): TGTGCCAGCAGCTGGACTAGCGGGGTAACAGATACGCAGTATTTT.

In the case of this clone: This CDR3 is also generated by other DNA sequences in the sample. The genes are TRBV18 and TRBJ2-2; unclear D gene. V lost 3 bases and J lost 1, with 6 bases in between. The V gene's germline CDR1 is KGHSH and CDR2 LQKENI. The CDR3 totals 14 residues. In DNA, the CDR3 is TGTGCCAGCTCACCCCCGAGGAACACCGGGGAGCTGTTTTTT. As protein: CASSPPRNTGELFF.

The V and J genes are TRBV6-4 and TRBJ2-2, with D possibly TRBD2 on 6 matching bases. This CDR3 is built from 14 residues. Trimming pared 4 bases from V and 2 bases from J, leaving 8 bases between. Germline CDR1 reads MRHNA; CDR2 reads SNTAGT. The CDR3 nucleotides read TGTGCCAGCAGTGGGGGACTCAACACCGGGGAGCTGTTTTTT. Encoded protein: CASSGGLNTGELFF.

This chain joins TRBV3-1 (or the pseudogene TRBV3-2) and TRBJ2-1; 8 bases agree with TRBD2. CDR3 length equals 15 residues. Germline CDR1 is LGHDT and CDR2 is YNNKEL (reference sequence). Trimming cost V 7 bases and J 4 bases; bases outside gene matches: 9. CDR3 bases: TGTGCCAGCACCGGAACTAGCGGTTTTTACAATGAGCAGTTCTTC. It codes for CASTGTSGFYNEQFF.

The chain combines TRBV19 with TRBJ2-7, with 8 bases that match TRBD1. The V gene's germline CDR1 is LNHDA and CDR2 SQIVND (reference sequence). After removal of 1 base from V and 3 bases from J, the junction contained 5 bases not matched to a gene. The CDR3 contains 15 residues. The CDR3 DNA is TGTGCCAGTAGTATAGCCGCGACAGGGGTCTACGAGCAGTACTTC. This codes for CASSIAATGVYEQYF. Variable domain in full (rest from reference TRBV19 and TRBJ2-7): DGGITQSPKYLFRKEGQNVTLSCEQNLNHDAMYWYRQDPGQGLRLIYYSQIVNDFQKGDIAEGYSVSREKKESFPLTVTSAQKNPTAFYLCASSIAATGVYEQYFGPGTRLTVT.

V gene TRBV11-2 combines with J gene TRBJ2-3; D unresolved. Trimming removed 4 bases at V and 2 bases at J, with 16 bases between. The CDR3 is made up of 16 amino acids. CDR1 SGHAT and CDR2 FQNNGV come from the germline V gene. In DNA, the CDR3 is TGTGCCAGCAGCTCCCCAACCCTGACAAACACAGATACGCAGTATTTT. Translated: CASSSPTLTNTDTQYF.

This clone has only one observation. The CDR3 reads CASSSPQQETQYF. For the CDR3, the DNA is TGTGCCAGCAGCTCCCCCCAGCAAGAGACCCAGTACTTC. This rearrangement joins TRBV7-9 to TRBJ2-5; D is unclear. Trimming took off 4 bases at V and 2 bases at J, with 8 bases between the two ends. This CDR3 is 13 amino acids long. Germline V gene sequence: CDR1 SEHNR, CDR2 FQNEAQ (reference sequence).

J is TRBJ2-5 and V is TRBV7-2, with D possibly being TRBD2 (7 bases). The germline V gene encodes CDR1 SGHTA and CDR2 FQGNSA. The germline V and J ends were trimmed by 1 base and 0 bases, with 12 bases remaining between them. This CDR3 region has 16 residues. CDR3 amino acids: CASSLGAGANQETQYF. The CDR3 DNA follows: TGTGCCAGCAGCTTAGGGGCGGGGGCCAACCAAGAGACCCAGTACTTC.

The rearrangement links TRBV2 to TRBJ2-5; D may be TRBD2 (7 bases). Germline V gene sequence: CDR1 SNHLY, CDR2 FYNNEI. The CDR3 extends over 19 amino acids. V was cut by 3 bases and J by 5 bases, with 28 bases left in between. The CDR3 here is CASSDSIGGRGSGHETQYF. For the CDR3, the DNA is TGTGCCAGCAGTGACTCCATCGGGGGCCGGGGTAGCGGGCATGAGACCCAGTACTTC.

The V gene is TRBV5-1, the J gene TRBJ1-6; 10 bases are a match to TRBD1. The CDR3 runs to 15 residues. Germline CDR1 SGHRS, CDR2 YFSETQ. With V trimmed by 4 bases and J by 5 bases, 3 bases remained unmatched. DNA for the CDR3: TGCGCCAGCAGCGGGGGGACAGGGGATAATTCACCCCTCCACTTT. This codes for CASSGGTGDNSPLHF.

This chain links TRBV27 with TRBJ1-4; 10 positions agree with TRBD1. V was pared by 2 bases and J by 12 bases, with 3 bases of the junction left unmatched. This CDR3 is 13 amino acids long. CDR1 and CDR2 from the germline V gene are MNHEY and SMNVEV (reference sequence). The CDR3 spells CASSLGTGDQLFF. The CDR3 DNA reads TGTGCCAGCAGTTTAGGGACAGGGGACCAACTGTTTTTT. Complete variable domain (other parts from reference TRBV27 and TRBJ1-4): EAQVTQNPRYLITVTGKKLTVTCSQNMNHEYMSWYRQDPGLGLRQIYYSMNVEVTDKGDVPEGYKVSRKEKRNFPLILESPSPNQTSLYFCASSLGTGDQLFFGSGTQLSVL.

The chain has TRBV19 and TRBJ1-1; 9 nucleotides align to TRBD1. V lost 10 bases and J lost 4; bases outside the gene matches: 10. The length of the CDR3 is 14 residues. Germline V gene data show CDR1 as LNHDA and CDR2 as SQIVND (reference sequence). The CDR3, as DNA: TGTGCCACCAACCTCGGGACAGGGAGCACTGAAGCTTTCTTT. Translated: CATNLGTGSTEAFF.

This clone was observed a handful of times. The chain couples TRBV3-1 (or the pseudogene TRBV3-2) to TRBJ1-2; D unclear. Between the trimmed V and J ends, which lost 1 base and 4 bases, there was a span of 10 bases. This CDR3 has 14 amino acids. CDR1 is LGHDT and CDR2 is YNNKEL in the germline V gene (reference sequence). The CDR3 region is CASSQGRSLYGYTF. CDR3 nucleotides: TGTGCCAGCAGCCAAGGTCGAAGCCTCTATGGCTACACCTTC.

The V gene is TRBV29-1, the J gene TRBJ1-1, with D perhaps TRBD1 (6 bases). Germline loops: CDR1 SQVTM, CDR2 ANQGSEA. This CDR3 region has 12 residues. Trimming took off 5 bases at V and 4 bases at J, with 11 bases between the two ends. This CDR3 is CSVIQGFTEAFF. DNA of the CDR3: TGCAGCGTTATACAGGGCTTCACTGAAGCTTTCTTT.

The chain recombines TRBV28 with TRBJ2-5, with TRBD2 matching 8 bases. Germline lookup yields CDR1 MDHEN and CDR2 SYDVKM. The CDR3 covers 15 residues. V gave up 4 bases and J gave up 2 bases; unmatched junction bases: 6. The CDR3 here is CASSSGRVLQETQYF. The CDR3 region has the DNA TGTGCCAGCAGTTCCGGGAGGGTACTTCAAGAGACCCAGTACTTC.

The V call is TRBV6-5, the J call TRBJ2-3, with D unclear. Per germline, CDR1 MNHEY and CDR2 SVGAGI. V lost 2 bases and J lost 4, with 10 bases in between. The CDR3 has 14 residues. The CDR3 region has the DNA TGTGCCAGCAGTTACCGACCCGGGTCAGATACGCAGTATTTT. This codes for CASSYRPGSDTQYF.

V gene TRBV5-1 combines with J gene TRBJ2-7; 11 bases match TRBD2. Trimming at V came to 4 bases and at J to 6 bases, leaving 6 bases not matched to a gene. The V gene's germline CDR1 is SGHRS and CDR2 YFSETQ. The length of the CDR3 is 14 residues. The CDR3 spells CASSELAGASEQYF. The DNA for the CDR3 is TGCGCCAGCAGCGAACTAGCGGGAGCTAGCGAGCAGTACTTC.

This sequence joins TRBV16 and TRBJ2-2; 8 bases agree with TRBD1. CDR3 size: 13 residues. Germline assignment: CDR1 KGHSY and CDR2 FQNENV. Trimming removed 8 bases from V and 4 bases from J; junction bases left unmatched: 3. The CDR3 DNA follows: TGTGCCAGCGGAACAGGGGGCACCGGGGAGCTGTTTTTT. Its translation: CASGTGGTGELFF. The whole variable domain, filled in from reference TRBV16 and TRBJ2-2, reads GEEVAQTPKHLVRGEGQKAKLYCAPIKGHSYVFWYQQVLKNEFKFLISFQNENVFDETGMPKERFSAKCLPNSPCSLEIQATKLEDSAVYFCASGTGGTGELFFGEGSRLTVL.